The clone carrying this T cell receptor beta chain was recorded a few times. One end of the junction fails to match germline, which may point to a read error. This record belongs to a study of T cells in Graves' hyperthyroidism and ophthalmopathy. Amplified TCR beta CDR3 regions came from RNA transcripts. Initially, a first-round RT-PCR of the TCR CDR3 employed the HTBI primer set. TCRdb redid the calling of the multiplex PCR reads with MiXCR, one entry per CDR3 protein. The data hold some 620,000 distinct CDR3 sequences, with 16% observed a single time. Exclusions: uncontrolled infection, other autoimmune disease, pregnancy, lactation. Using over 8.5 ml of fresh peripheral blood, PBMCs were prepared. The length of the CDR3 is 15 residues. Per germline, CDR1 SGHAT and CDR2 FQDESV (reference sequence).

Sequences were obtained from blood. The sequence was obtained from a woman younger than 45 with Graves' hyperthyroidism. V usage is TRBV11-1 and J usage is TRBJ2-5, with a possible D match to TRBD2 (6 bases). Here the CDR3 reads CAGSLVFGGYETQYF. The CDR3 region has the DNA TGTGCCGGCAGCTTAGTATTCGGGGGATACGAGACCCAGTACTTC.